This entry describes one T cell receptor (beta chain). The antigen remains unidentified. Germline V gives CDR1 WNHNN, CDR2 SYGVQD (reference sequence). The CDR3 has 12 residues. TRB rearrangements were amplified by touch-down multiplex PCR with mixed TRB-A/B primers. TCRdb re-called the multiplex PCR reads and shows each CDR3 protein once, DNA omitted. In all, the sample yields some 8,000 distinct CDR3 sequences. TRB was amplified from around 0.25 ug of peripheral blood genomic DNA per sample. The data were taken from a study of T cell clusters in autoimmune cytopenias. Notes on the study in general: The T cell clusters came from computational analysis alone and lack functional validation. Clustering suggested that physiological T cell clusters were missing in primary autoimmune cytopenia patients. TRB repertoire shifts in secondary cytopenia and chronic lymphocytic leukemia mostly reflected lymphoma, not autoimmunity.

What was sequenced was peripheral blood. This receptor was taken from a human donor with an autoimmune cytopenia or autoimmune hepatitis (not recorded which). V and J are TRBV10-1 and TRBJ2-7. CDR3 protein: CASSESLYEQYF.